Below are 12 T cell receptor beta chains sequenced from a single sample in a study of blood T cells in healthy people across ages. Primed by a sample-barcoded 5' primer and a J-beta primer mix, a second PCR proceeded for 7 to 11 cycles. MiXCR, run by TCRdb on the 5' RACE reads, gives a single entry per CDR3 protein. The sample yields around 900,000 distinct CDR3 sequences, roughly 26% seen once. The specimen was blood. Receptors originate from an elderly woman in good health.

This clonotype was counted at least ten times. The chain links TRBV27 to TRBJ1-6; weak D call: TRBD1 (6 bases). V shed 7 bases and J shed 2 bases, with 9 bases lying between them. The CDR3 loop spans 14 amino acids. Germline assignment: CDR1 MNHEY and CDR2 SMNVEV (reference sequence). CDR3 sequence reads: CASKGGAYNSPLHF. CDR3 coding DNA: TGTGCCAGCAAAGGGGGGGCCTATAATTCACCCCTCCACTTT.

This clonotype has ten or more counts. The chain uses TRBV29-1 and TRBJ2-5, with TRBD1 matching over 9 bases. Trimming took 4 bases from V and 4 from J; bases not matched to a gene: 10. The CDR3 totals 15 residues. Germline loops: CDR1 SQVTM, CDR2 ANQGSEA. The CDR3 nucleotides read TGCAGCGTTGGATTAGGGCTGACAGGGGGAGAGACCCAGTACTTC. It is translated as CSVGLGLTGGETQYF. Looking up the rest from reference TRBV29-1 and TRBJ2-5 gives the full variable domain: SAVISQKPSRDICQRGTSLTIQCQVDSQVTMMFWYRQQPGQSLTLIATANQGSEATYESGFVIDKFPISRPNLTFSTLTVSNMSPEDSSIYLCSVGLGLTGGETQYFGPGTRLLVL.

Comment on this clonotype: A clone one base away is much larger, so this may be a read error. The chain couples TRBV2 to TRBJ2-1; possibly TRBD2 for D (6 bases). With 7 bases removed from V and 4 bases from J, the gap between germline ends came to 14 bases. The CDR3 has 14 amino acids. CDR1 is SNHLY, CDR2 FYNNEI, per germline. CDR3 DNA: TGTGCCAGCAAAGGGAGGTTGGGGTACAATGAGCAGTTCTTC. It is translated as CASKGRLGYNEQFF.

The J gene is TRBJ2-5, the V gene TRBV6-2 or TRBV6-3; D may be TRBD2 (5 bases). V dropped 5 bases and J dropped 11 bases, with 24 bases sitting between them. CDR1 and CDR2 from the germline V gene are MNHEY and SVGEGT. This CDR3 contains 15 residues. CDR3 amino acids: CASSRGRGLKVEQYF. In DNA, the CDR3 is TGTGCCAGCAGTCGAGGACGGGGTCTAAAAGTTGAGCAGTACTTC.

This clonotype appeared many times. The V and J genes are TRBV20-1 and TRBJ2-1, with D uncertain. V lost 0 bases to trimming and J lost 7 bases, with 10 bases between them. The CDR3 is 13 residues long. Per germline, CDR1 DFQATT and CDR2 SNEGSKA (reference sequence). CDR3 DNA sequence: TGCAGTGCTAGAGAATTCGATACTAATGAGCAGTTCTTC. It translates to CSAREFDTNEQFF.

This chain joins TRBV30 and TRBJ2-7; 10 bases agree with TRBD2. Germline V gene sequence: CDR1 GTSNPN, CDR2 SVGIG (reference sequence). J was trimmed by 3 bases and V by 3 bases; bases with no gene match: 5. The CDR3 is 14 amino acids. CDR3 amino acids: CAWSKRGGDYEQYF. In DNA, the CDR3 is TGTGCCTGGAGCAAGCGGGGGGGAGACTACGAGCAGTACTTC. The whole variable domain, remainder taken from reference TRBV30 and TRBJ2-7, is SQTIHQWPATLVQPVGSPLSLECTVEGTSNPNLYWYRQAAGRGLQLLFYSVGIGQISSEVPQNLSASRPQDRQFILSSKKLLLSDSGFYLCAWSKRGGDYEQYFGPGTRLTVT.

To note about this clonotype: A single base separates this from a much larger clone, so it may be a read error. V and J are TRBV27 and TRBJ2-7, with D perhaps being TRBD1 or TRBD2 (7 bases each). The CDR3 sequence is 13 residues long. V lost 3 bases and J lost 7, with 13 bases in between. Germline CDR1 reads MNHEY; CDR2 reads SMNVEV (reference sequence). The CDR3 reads CASSFQGGREQYF. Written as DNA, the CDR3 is TGTGCCAGCAGTTTCCAGGGGGGGCGTGAGCAGTACTTC.

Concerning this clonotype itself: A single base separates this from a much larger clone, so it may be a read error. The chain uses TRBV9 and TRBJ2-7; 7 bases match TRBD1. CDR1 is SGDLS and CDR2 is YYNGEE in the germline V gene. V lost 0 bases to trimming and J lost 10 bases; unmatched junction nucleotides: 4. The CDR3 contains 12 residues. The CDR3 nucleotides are TGTGCCAGCAGCGTAGGGGGGACAGAACAGTACTTC. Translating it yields CASSVGGTEQYF.

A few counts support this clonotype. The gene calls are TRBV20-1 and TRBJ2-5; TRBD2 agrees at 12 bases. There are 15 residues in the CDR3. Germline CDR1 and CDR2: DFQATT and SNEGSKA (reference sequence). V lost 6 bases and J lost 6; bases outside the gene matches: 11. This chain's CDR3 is CSASPSTSGSKTQYF. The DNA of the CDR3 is TGCAGTGCCTCGCCCTCGACTAGCGGGAGTAAGACCCAGTACTTC.

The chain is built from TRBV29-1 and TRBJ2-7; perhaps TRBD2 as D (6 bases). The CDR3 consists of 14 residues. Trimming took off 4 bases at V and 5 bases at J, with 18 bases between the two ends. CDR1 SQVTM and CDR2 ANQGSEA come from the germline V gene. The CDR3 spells CSVGGARMFHEQYF. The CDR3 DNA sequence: TGCAGCGTTGGCGGGGCTAGAATGTTCCACGAGCAGTACTTC.

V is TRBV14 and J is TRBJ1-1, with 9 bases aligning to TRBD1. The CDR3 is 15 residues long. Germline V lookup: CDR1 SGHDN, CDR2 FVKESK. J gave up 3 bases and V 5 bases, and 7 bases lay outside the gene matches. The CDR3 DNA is TGTGCCAGCAGCTTGTACAGGGGGCGCGACACTGAAGCTTTCTTT. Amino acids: CASSLYRGRDTEAFF.

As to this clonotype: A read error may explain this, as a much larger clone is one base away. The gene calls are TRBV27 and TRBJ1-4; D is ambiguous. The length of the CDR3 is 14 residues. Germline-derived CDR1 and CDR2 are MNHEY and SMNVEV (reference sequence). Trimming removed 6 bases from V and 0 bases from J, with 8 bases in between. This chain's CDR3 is CASRRIATNEKLFF. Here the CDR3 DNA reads TGTGCCAGCAGGAGGATCGCAACTAATGAAAAACTGTTTTTT.